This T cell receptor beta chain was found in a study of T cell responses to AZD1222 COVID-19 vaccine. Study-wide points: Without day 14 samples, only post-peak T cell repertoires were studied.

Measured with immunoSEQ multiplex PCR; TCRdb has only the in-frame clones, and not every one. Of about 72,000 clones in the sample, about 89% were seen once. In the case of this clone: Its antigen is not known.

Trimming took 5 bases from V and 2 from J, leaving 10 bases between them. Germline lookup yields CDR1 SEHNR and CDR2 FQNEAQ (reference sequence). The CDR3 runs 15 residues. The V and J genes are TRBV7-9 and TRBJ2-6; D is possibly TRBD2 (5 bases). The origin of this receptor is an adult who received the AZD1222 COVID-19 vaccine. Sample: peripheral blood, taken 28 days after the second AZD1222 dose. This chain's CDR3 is CASSPEGAGANVLTF. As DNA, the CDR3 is TGTGCCAGCAGCCCAGAGGGTGCTGGGGCCAACGTCCTGACTTTC.